One and the same sample provided the 3 T cell receptor beta chains below, sequenced in a study of PD-1 blockade in classical Hodgkin lymphoma. Time point here: cycle 4 day 1 (C4D1), after more than five weeks of nivolumab. All trial patients relapsed after autologous stem cell transplantation. Profiling relied on immunoSEQ multiplex PCR, and the TCRdb table lists in-frame clones only, not all of them. The table has 100,000 or so clones, more than 70% seen once. Sample: peripheral blood mononuclear cells (PBMCs), taken before the fourth cycle of nivolumab. These receptors were taken from a human donor with classical Hodgkin lymphoma.

V usage is TRBV29-1 and J usage is TRBJ2-5, with 7 bases aligning to TRBD2. Unmatched junction bases numbered 8, after V lost 6 bases and J lost 4 bases. The germline CDR1 and CDR2 sequences are SQVTM and ANQGSEA. This CDR3 contains 13 residues. CDR3 sequence (DNA): TGCAGCGTCCTGCGGGGGTACGCAGAGACCCAGTACTTC. Translating gives CSVLRGYAETQYF.

V usage is TRBV6-1 and J usage is TRBJ2-3, with TRBD2 as a possible D gene (5 bases). CDR1 and CDR2 from the germline V gene are MNHNS and SASEGT. Deletions cut 3 bases from V and 2 bases from J, with 9 bases between. This CDR3 has 14 amino acids. The CDR3 region is CASSDRGTTDTQYF. The CDR3 nucleotides read TGTGCCAGCAGTGACCGGGGTACCACAGATACGCAGTATTTT.

The chain is built from TRBV6-1 and TRBJ2-7; 14 bases line up with TRBD2. The CDR3 contains 15 residues. The V gene end was trimmed by 6 bases and the J gene end by 5 bases; junction bases not matched to a gene: 6. Looked up from germline, CDR1 is MNHNS and CDR2 is SASEGT. The CDR3 region has the DNA TGTGCCAGCAGCCTGGGACTAGCGGGAGTAAACGAGCAGTACTTC. Amino acid sequence: CASSLGLAGVNEQYF.